This TCR beta chain was identified in a study of tissue T cells after allogeneic stem cell transplantation. Measured with immunoSEQ multiplex PCR; TCRdb has only the in-frame clones, and not every one. The data contain around 5,900 clones, approximately 50% of them singletons. In its sample, this clone was seen a few times. Mouse names are used for the genes. The read falls 1 residue short of the CDR3 end, and the missing part is taken from the germline J gene. The time point is: mouse harvest day 7 after allogeneic transplant. The graft held 10^6 splenic CD5+ T cells and 10^7 T-cell-depleted bone marrow cells. Mice had MHC-mismatched B6 into BALB/c GVHD, sampled day 7 or 14. V was pared by 2 bases and J by 4 bases, with 6 bases between. Per the germline V gene, CDR1 is SGHND and CDR2 is FRSKSL. The CDR3 spans 12 residues.

The chain links TRBV15 to TRBJ2-7, with a possible D match to TRBD1 (6 bases). The sequencing input was gut tissue. The clonotype was recovered from a female BALB/c mouse given C57BL/6 T cells with graft-versus-host disease after an allogeneic hematopoietic cell transplant. The CDR3 sequence is CASSLRGYEQYF. The CDR3 bases that were read are TGTGCCAGCAGTTTAAGGGGGTATGAACAGTAC. The whole variable domain, filled in from reference TRBV15 and TRBJ2-7, reads DAGVTQTPRHEVAEKGQTIILKCEPVSGHNDLFWYRQTKIQGLELLSYFRSKSLMEDGGAFKDRFKAEMLNSSFSTLKIQPTEPKDSAVYLCASSLRGYEQYFGPGTRLTVL.